This note documents a single T cell receptor (beta chain) sequence. At one end, the junction sequence differs from germline, possibly due to a read error. The data derive from a study of shared clonotypes between healthy human individuals. Terminally differentiated effector memory CD45RA+ cells were excluded from the naive CD8 cells, which were CD45RO-negative and positively selected for CCR7. CDR1 SNHLY and CDR2 FYNNEI come from the germline V gene. There are 14 residues in the CDR3. Sequencing used immunoSEQ multiplex PCR; TCRdb keeps in-frame clones, though not all of them. The table shows under 2,000,000 clones, with over 85% occurring only once.

The sample consisted of naive CD8+ T cells sorted from blood. This sequence was found in a man aged 18-30 years in good health. The V call is TRBV2, the J call TRBJ1-6; 8 nucleotides align to TRBD1. As DNA, the CDR3 is TGTGCCAGCAGGGAAGGACAGGGTAATTCACCCCTCCACTTT. It translates to CASREGQGNSPLHF.